Shown below are 9 T cell receptor beta chains from a single sample sequenced in a study of blood T cell repertoires in COVID-19. Sequenced by immunoSEQ multiplex PCR; TCRdb stores in-frame clones only, minus some. The sample lists 200,000 or so clones, about four fifths occurring once. The material sequenced was PBMCs or T cells enriched from blood (not recorded which). The receptor source for this set is a woman between 45 and 65 years old who had been exposed to COVID-19.

The V gene is TRBV4-3, the J gene TRBJ2-2; D not certain. The CDR3 totals 15 residues. Germline V lookup: CDR1 LGHNA, CDR2 YSLEER. The ends were cut back, 0 bases at V and 1 base at J, with 6 bases in the middle. The CDR3 DNA follows: TGCGCCAGCAGCCAAGAGGCCATGAACACCGGGGAGCTGTTTTTT. It codes for CASSQEAMNTGELFF.

The chain joins TRBV12-3 or TRBV12-4 to TRBJ1-1; 8 positions match TRBD1. The J segment lost 5 bases and the V segment lost 6 bases, leaving 5 bases of the junction unmatched. The CDR3 runs 13 residues. The CDR3 coding sequence is TGTGCCAGCAGGCCTTACAGGGGGACTGAAGCTTTCTTT. Protein: CASRPYRGTEAFF.

The chain links TRBV6-2 or TRBV6-3 to TRBJ1-1; D is ambiguous. V was cut by 7 bases and J by 1 base, with 10 bases left in between. Germline values: CDR1 MNHEY, CDR2 SVGEGT. CDR3 size: 13 residues. The CDR3: CASTPHGNTEAFF. Here the CDR3 DNA reads TGTGCCAGCACCCCCCACGGGAACACTGAAGCTTTCTTT.

V usage is TRBV7-9 and J usage is TRBJ2-3, with 8 positions matching TRBD2. This CDR3 region has 15 residues. The ends lost 11 bases at V and 2 bases at J; junction bases unmatched: 12. Germline V CDR1 and CDR2: SEHNR, FQNEAQ (reference sequence). CDR3 nucleotides: TGTGCCGGCGGGCGGCGGGGGGACTCCACAGATACGCAGTATTTT. Protein product: CAGGRRGDSTDTQYF. Full variable domain (rest looked up from reference TRBV7-9 and TRBJ2-3): DTGVSQNPRHKITKRGQNVTFRCDPISEHNRLYWYRQTLGQGPEFLTYFQNEAQLEKSRLLSDRFSAERPKGSFSTLEIQRTEQGDSAMYLCAGGRRGDSTDTQYFGPGTRLTVL.

The V and J genes are TRBV7-9 and TRBJ1-2, with TRBD1 matching over 7 bases. CDR1 and CDR2 from the germline V gene are SEHNR and FQNEAQ (reference sequence). Losses at the gene ends were 8 bases for V and 2 bases for J; bases not matched to a gene: 5. This CDR3 comprises 13 residues. The CDR3 DNA reads TGTGCCAGCGGAAGACAGGGAAACTATGGCTACACCTTC. It specifies CASGRQGNYGYTF.

V and J are TRBV10-2 and TRBJ2-7; the D is unclear. CDR1 and CDR2 from the germline V gene are WSHSY and SAAADI. This CDR3 has 14 amino acids. The V and J ends lost 7 bases and 3 bases respectively, with 16 bases between them. CDR3 bases: TGCGCCAGCACTTATCAACCAGTCCTCTACGAGCAGTACTTC. Translating it yields CASTYQPVLYEQYF.

The gene calls are TRBV27 and TRBJ1-2; D is uncertain. CDR1 is MNHEY, CDR2 SMNVEV, per germline (reference sequence). V lost 5 bases to trimming and J lost 8 bases, with 15 bases between them. This CDR3 contains 13 residues. CDR3 nucleotides: TGTGCCAGCAGTCTGGTGGCGGAAAACGGCTACACCTTC. It encodes CASSLVAENGYTF.

V and J are TRBV10-2 and TRBJ1-1; D call uncertain. V was clipped by 6 bases and J by 4 bases, with 15 bases between them. This CDR3 comprises 14 residues. Germline V gene sequence: CDR1 WSHSY, CDR2 SAAADI. The CDR3 region is CASREGLRGTEAFF. In DNA, the CDR3 is TGCGCCAGCAGGGAAGGCCTGCGGGGCACTGAAGCTTTCTTT.

The rearrangement joins TRBV19 to TRBJ1-5, with D perhaps TRBD1 (6 bases). Per the germline V gene, CDR1 is LNHDA and CDR2 is SQIVND (reference sequence). This CDR3 is 14 amino acids long. Deletions cut 9 bases from V and 5 bases from J, with 17 bases between. The CDR3 nucleotides are TGTGCCAGCTCGACAGGTAAATGGGATCAGCCCCAGCATTTT. Translated: CASSTGKWDQPQHF.